This passage covers 20 T cell receptor beta chains from one sample sequenced in a study of blood T cell repertoires in COVID-19. Clones were read by immunoSEQ multiplex PCR, and TCRdb kept only the in-frame ones, dropping some. This table holds 100,000 or so clones, around 81% found once. The sample comprised peripheral blood. These receptors came from a man aged 55 to 69 with acute or convalescent COVID-19.

The chain carries TRBV30 and TRBJ2-7; 8 bases are a match to TRBD1. The CDR3 is made up of 15 amino acids. V gave up 4 bases and J gave up 3 bases; unmatched junction bases: 11. In germline, CDR1 is GTSNPN, CDR2 SVGIG (reference sequence). The CDR3 bases are TGTGCCTGGAAGCATGAGGGACAGGCCGTCTACGAGCAGTACTTC. Its protein product is CAWKHEGQAVYEQYF.

The sample holds a few counts of this clone. The CDR3 is CASSVDRGEAFF. The CDR3 nucleotides read TGCGCCAGCAGCGTAGACAGGGGGGAAGCTTTCTTT. The chain carries TRBV5-1 and TRBJ1-1; 9 nucleotides line up with TRBD1. This CDR3 spans 12 amino acids. Germline-derived CDR1 and CDR2 are SGHRS and YFSETQ. V lost 4 bases and J lost 8; bases outside the gene matches: 3.

The gene calls are TRBV3-1 (or the pseudogene TRBV3-2) and TRBJ2-1, with TRBD2 identical over 9 bases. Germline V gene lookup returns CDR1 LGHDT and CDR2 YNNKEL (reference sequence). The CDR3 runs 17 residues. J gave up 7 bases and V 0 bases, and 10 bases lay outside the gene matches. CDR3 DNA sequence: TGTGCCAGCAGCCAAGATTTTAGGACTAGCGCATATAATGAGCAGTTCTTC. The encoded protein is CASSQDFRTSAYNEQFF.

The count of this clone is one. At one end the junction does not follow the germline gene, possibly because of a read error. The chain is built from TRBV10-1 and TRBJ1-2, with D possibly matching TRBD1 (5 bases). The CDR3 contains 13 residues. Germline-derived CDR1 and CDR2 are WNHNN and SYGVQD (reference sequence). The CDR3 loop reads CASNEGPGYGYTF. CDR3 nucleotides: TGCGCCAGCAATGAGGGGCCCGGCTATGGCTACACCTTC.

The chain couples TRBV29-1 to TRBJ2-2; 11 positions agree with TRBD1. V was clipped by 7 bases and J by 6 bases; unmatched bases: 4. The CDR3 runs 13 residues. Germline V gene sequence: CDR1 SQVTM, CDR2 ANQGSEA. The chain's CDR3 is CSGGQGVAGELFF. In DNA form, the CDR3 reads TGCAGCGGGGGACAGGGGGTCGCCGGGGAGCTGTTTTTT.

This rearrangement joins TRBV29-1 to TRBJ2-7; D remains unclear. The CDR3 is 11 residues long. Trimming removed 0 bases from V and 3 bases from J, with 3 bases in between. Germline CDR1 and CDR2: SQVTM and ANQGSEA. Written as DNA, the CDR3 is TGCAGCGTTGAAGACCTCTACGAGCAGTACTTC. This encodes CSVEDLYEQYF.

The chain employs TRBV5-1 and TRBJ2-7, with TRBD1 identical over 8 bases. The CDR3 totals 14 residues. The V gene's germline CDR1 is SGHRS and CDR2 YFSETQ. V shed 7 bases and J 7 bases; nucleotides not matched to a gene: 13. The CDR3 DNA follows: TGCGCCAGCCGTGACACAGGGGGGTCGCGGGAGCAGTACTTC. As protein: CASRDTGGSREQYF.

This rearrangement joins TRBV19 to TRBJ1-1, with D perhaps matching TRBD1 (5 bases). The CDR3 is 15 amino acids. Trimming shortened V by 5 bases and J by 0 bases, and 13 bases separated the two germline ends. Germline values: CDR1 LNHDA, CDR2 SQIVND (reference sequence). CDR3: CASSHQLGVNTEAFF. The CDR3 DNA follows: TGTGCCAGTAGTCACCAGTTAGGGGTGAACACTGAAGCTTTCTTT.

The chain couples TRBV6-2 or TRBV6-3 to TRBJ2-5, with D hard to call. CDR1 and CDR2 from the germline V gene are MNHEY and SVGEGT. The CDR3 extends over 12 amino acids. V was shortened by 4 bases and J by 5 bases, with 8 bases between the two germline ends. The CDR3 DNA is TGTGCCAGCAGTTTAGTTCTGGAGACCCAGTACTTC. The encoded protein is CASSLVLETQYF.

The rearrangement links TRBV7-9 to TRBJ1-4, with 9 nucleotides matching TRBD1. V lost 6 bases and J lost 5; bases outside the gene matches: 7. Germline V lookup: CDR1 SEHNR, CDR2 FQNEAQ (reference sequence). The CDR3 is 15 residues long. The chain's CDR3 is CASSRRTGGNEKLFF. CDR3 coding DNA: TGTGCCAGCAGTCGACGTACAGGGGGCAATGAAAAACTGTTTTTT. The full variable domain, completed using reference TRBV7-9 and TRBJ1-4, is DTGVSQNPRHKITKRGQNVTFRCDPISEHNRLYWYRQTLGQGPEFLTYFQNEAQLEKSRLLSDRFSAERPKGSFSTLEIQRTEQGDSAMYLCASSRRTGGNEKLFFGSGTQLSVL.

This chain links TRBV30 with TRBJ1-5; TRBD1 matches 7 bases. V lost 2 bases, J lost 4 bases, and 11 bases stayed unmatched. This CDR3 is built from 16 residues. Germline V CDR1 and CDR2: GTSNPN, SVGIG (reference sequence). CDR3 region: CAWSNPGQMGNQPQHF. The CDR3 DNA reads TGTGCCTGGAGTAATCCGGGACAGATGGGGAATCAGCCCCAGCATTTT.

This clone has a single count. The chain has TRBV5-8 and TRBJ2-5; 9 nucleotides line up with TRBD2. The CDR3 totals 17 residues. With V trimmed by 4 bases and J by 0 bases, 10 bases remained unmatched. The germline CDR1 and CDR2 sequences are SGHTS and YDEGEE. Here the CDR3 DNA reads TGTGCCAGCAGCCCCGGCGGGGGGGGGCTGTACCAAGAGACCCAGTACTTC. This translates into CASSPGGGGLYQETQYF. Variable domain in full (rest from reference TRBV5-8 and TRBJ2-5): EAGVTQSPTHLIKTRGQQATLRCSPISGHTSVYWYQQALGLGLQFLLWYDEGEERNRGNFPPRFSGRQFPNYSSELNVNALELEDSALYLCASSPGGGGLYQETQYFGPGTRLLVL.

V and J are TRBV10-3 and TRBJ2-7, with 9 bases lining up with TRBD2. Germline values: CDR1 ENHRY, CDR2 SYGVKD. V lost 4 bases and J lost 6; bases outside the gene matches: 4. The CDR3 consists of 13 residues. The CDR3 bases are TGTGCCATCAGTGCGCGGGAGGGCCGCGAGCAGTACGTC. It encodes CAISAREGREQYV.

The chain couples TRBV6-1 to TRBJ1-5; 10 bases agree with TRBD1. The germline gives CDR1 MNHNS, CDR2 SASEGT. The CDR3 totals 15 residues. V lost 3 bases, J lost 6 bases, and 5 bases stayed unmatched. The CDR3 DNA is TGTGCCAGCAGTGATCAGACAGGGGGCGTTCAGCCCCAGCATTTT. Its protein product is CASSDQTGGVQPQHF.

This clone was picked up one time. The chain couples TRBV6-2 or TRBV6-3 to TRBJ2-7; 10 bases map to TRBD2. The length of the CDR3 is 14 residues. Germline V gives CDR1 MNHEY, CDR2 SVGEGT. With V trimmed by 5 bases and J by 6 bases, 7 bases remained unmatched. In DNA, the CDR3 is TGTGCCAGCAGTGCGGGACTAGCGCTTGGCGAGCAGTACGTC. It specifies CASSAGLALGEQYV.

The chain joins TRBV5-1 to TRBJ1-6; no clear D. Germline V gene lookup returns CDR1 SGHRS and CDR2 YFSETQ. V shed 5 bases and J shed 8 bases, with 17 bases lying between them. The CDR3 runs 15 residues. The CDR3, as DNA: TGCGCCAGCAGGAAAGACGGCGCCGGGGATTCACCCCTCCACTTT. It is translated as CASRKDGAGDSPLHF.

The V call is TRBV11-2, the J call TRBJ2-2; TRBD1 matches 9 bases. CDR3 length: 17 amino acids. Germline CDR1 reads SGHAT; CDR2 reads FQNNGV. V gave up 2 bases and J gave up 2 bases; unmatched junction bases: 6. Here the CDR3 DNA reads TGTGCCAGCAGCTTATCGGGACAGGGTATAAACACCGGGGAGCTGTTTTTT. Amino acids: CASSLSGQGINTGELFF.

A word on this clone: This sample also contains other DNA sequences that code for the same CDR3. The genes are TRBV5-1 and TRBJ2-7; D is perhaps TRBD1 (6 bases). V lost 3 bases, J lost 3 bases, and 10 bases lay in between. CDR1 and CDR2 (germline): SGHRS, YFSETQ. This CDR3 has 13 amino acids. CDR3 sequence: CASSSPDSYEQYF. CDR3 coding DNA: TGCGCCAGCAGCTCCCCGGACAGCTACGAGCAGTACTTC.

The chain employs TRBV18 and TRBJ2-3, with 12 bases that match TRBD2. CDR1 KGHSH and CDR2 LQKENI come from the germline V gene. V was clipped by 5 bases and J by 3 bases; unmatched bases: 9. CDR3 length equals 17 residues. For the CDR3, the DNA is TGTGCCAGCTCATCGACCCGACTAGCGGGGGTTACAGATACGCAGTATTTT. Its protein is CASSSTRLAGVTDTQYF.

The chain recombines TRBV30 with TRBJ1-2, with 8 bases lining up with TRBD1. The V gene's germline CDR1 is GTSNPN and CDR2 SVGIG (reference sequence). The CDR3 length is 14 residues. With 4 bases clipped from V and 7 bases from J, the junction kept 11 bases outside the gene matches. The CDR3 coding sequence is TGTGCCTGGAATTCAGAACGTACAGGGGGTGGCTACACCTTC. Residues: CAWNSERTGGGYTF.